This TCR beta chain emerged from a study of blood T cell repertoires in COVID-19. Study in general: COVID-19 samples, acute and convalescent, were from the United States, Italy and Spain. PBMCs, B-cell-depleted T cells, or T cells provided the cDNA or gDNA that made up the material.

Study processing details: Reference gene primer amplification yielded estimated nucleated cell counts. Assay used: immunoSEQ multiplex PCR; TCRdb lists only in-frame clones, some missing. D and trimming were read from the DNA, whereas the V and J calls and clone size are those reported in that table. The sample holds approximately 50,000 clones, around nine tenths seen once. The J segment lost 6 bases and the V segment lost 4 bases, leaving 5 bases of the junction unmatched. The CDR3 extends over 13 amino acids. Germline V gene data show CDR1 as SEHNR and CDR2 as FQNEAQ (reference sequence). The sample comprised peripheral blood. The sequence derives from a man older than 75 with active or convalescent COVID-19. The rearrangement joins TRBV7-9 to TRBJ2-7; the match to TRBD2 covers 8 bases. The CDR3 DNA follows: TGTGCCAGCAGCTCACCCGGGAGGGCCGAGCAGTACTTC. Translating it yields CASSSPGRAEQYF.